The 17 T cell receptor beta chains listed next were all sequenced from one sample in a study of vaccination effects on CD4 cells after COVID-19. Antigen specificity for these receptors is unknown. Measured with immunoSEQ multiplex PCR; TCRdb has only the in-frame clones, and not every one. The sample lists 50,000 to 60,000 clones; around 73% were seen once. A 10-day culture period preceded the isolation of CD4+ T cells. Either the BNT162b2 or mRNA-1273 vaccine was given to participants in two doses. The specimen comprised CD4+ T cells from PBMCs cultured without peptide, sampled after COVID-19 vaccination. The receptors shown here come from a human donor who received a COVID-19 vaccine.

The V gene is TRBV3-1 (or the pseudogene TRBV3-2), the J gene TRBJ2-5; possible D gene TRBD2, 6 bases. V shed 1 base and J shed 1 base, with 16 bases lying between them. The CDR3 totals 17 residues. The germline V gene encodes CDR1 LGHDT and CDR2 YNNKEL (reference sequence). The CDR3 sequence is CASSQVVSGSPQETQYF. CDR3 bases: TGTGCCAGCAGCCAAGTGGTCTCCGGGAGTCCCCAAGAGACCCAGTACTTC.

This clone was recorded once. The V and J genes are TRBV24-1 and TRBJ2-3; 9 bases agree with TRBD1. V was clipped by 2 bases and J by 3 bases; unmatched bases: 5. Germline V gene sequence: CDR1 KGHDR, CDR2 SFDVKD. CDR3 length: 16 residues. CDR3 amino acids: CATSDSRQGGTDTQYF. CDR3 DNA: TGTGCCACCAGTGATTCCCGACAGGGGGGAACAGATACGCAGTATTTT.

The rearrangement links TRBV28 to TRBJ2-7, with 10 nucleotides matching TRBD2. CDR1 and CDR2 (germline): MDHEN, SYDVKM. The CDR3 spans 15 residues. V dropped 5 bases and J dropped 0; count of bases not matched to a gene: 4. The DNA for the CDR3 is TGTGCCAGCAGTCCAAGCGGGAGGGGCTCCTACGAGCAGTACTTC. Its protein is CASSPSGRGSYEQYF.

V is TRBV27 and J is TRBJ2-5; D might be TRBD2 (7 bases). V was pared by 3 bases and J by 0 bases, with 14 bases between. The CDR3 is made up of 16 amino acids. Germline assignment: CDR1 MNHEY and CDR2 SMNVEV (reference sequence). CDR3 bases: TGTGCCAGCAGTTTGGGGGGGCGGGGGTACCAAGAGACCCAGTACTTC. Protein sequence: CASSLGGRGYQETQYF.

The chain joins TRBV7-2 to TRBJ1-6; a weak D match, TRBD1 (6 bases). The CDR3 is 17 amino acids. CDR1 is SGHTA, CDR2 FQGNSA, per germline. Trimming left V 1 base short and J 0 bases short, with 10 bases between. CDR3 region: CASSLGARGSYNSPLHF. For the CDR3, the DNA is TGTGCCAGCAGCTTAGGAGCCAGGGGCTCCTATAATTCACCCCTCCACTTT. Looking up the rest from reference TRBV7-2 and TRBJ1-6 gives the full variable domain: GAGVSQSPSNKVTEKGKDVELRCDPISGHTALYWYRQSLGQGLEFLIYFQGNSAPDKSGLPSDRFSAERTGGSVSTLTIQRTQQEDSAVYLCASSLGARGSYNSPLHFGNGTRLTVT.

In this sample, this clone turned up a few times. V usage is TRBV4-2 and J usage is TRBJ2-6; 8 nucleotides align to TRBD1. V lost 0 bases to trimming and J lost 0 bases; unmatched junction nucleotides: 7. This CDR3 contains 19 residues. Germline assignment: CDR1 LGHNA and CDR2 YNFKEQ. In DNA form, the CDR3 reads TGTGCCAGCAGCCAAGACGGTAGGACAGGGATCTCTGGGGCCAACGTCCTGACTTTC. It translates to CASSQDGRTGISGANVLTF.

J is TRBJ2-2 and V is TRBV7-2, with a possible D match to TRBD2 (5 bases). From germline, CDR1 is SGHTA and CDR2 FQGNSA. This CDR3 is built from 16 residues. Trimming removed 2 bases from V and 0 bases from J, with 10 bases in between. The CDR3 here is CASSLRSGPNTGELFF. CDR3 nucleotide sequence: TGTGCCAGCAGCTTACGGAGCGGTCCGAACACCGGGGAGCTGTTTTTT.

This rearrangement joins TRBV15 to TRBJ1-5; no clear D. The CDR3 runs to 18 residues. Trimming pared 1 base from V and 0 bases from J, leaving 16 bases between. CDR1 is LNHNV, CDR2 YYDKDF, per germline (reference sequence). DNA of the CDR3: TGTGCCACCAGCAGAGGGAGGGCAGGACGATATAGCAATCAGCCCCAGCATTTT. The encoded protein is CATSRGRAGRYSNQPQHF.

The CDR3 loop reads CASSFRGTSGSPLQDEQFF. CDR3 bases: TGTGCCAGCAGTTTTCGCGGGACTAGCGGGAGCCCCCTCCAGGATGAGCAGTTCTTC. The chain joins TRBV27 to TRBJ2-1; TRBD2 aligns across 14 bases. Germline-derived CDR1 and CDR2 are MNHEY and SMNVEV (reference sequence). This CDR3 contains 19 residues. The V gene end was trimmed by 3 bases and the J gene end by 8 bases; junction bases not matched to a gene: 15.

The CDR3, as DNA: TGTGCCAGTAGTATTGGGGTTACTGGTCAGTTCTTC. It codes for CASSIGVTGQFF. V is TRBV19 and J is TRBJ2-1; D not resolved. Germline loops: CDR1 LNHDA, CDR2 SQIVND (reference sequence). The CDR3 has 12 residues. V lost 3 bases and J 13 bases, leaving 13 bases between the germline ends.

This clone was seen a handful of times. CDR3 loop: CASNGQGSYEQYF. In nucleotides, the CDR3 is TGTGCCAGCAACGGACAGGGGTCGTACGAGCAGTACTTC. The rearrangement uses TRBV11-1 and TRBJ2-7; 9 bases are a match to TRBD1. The length of the CDR3 is 13 residues. After removal of 7 bases from V and 4 bases from J, the junction contained 5 bases not matched to a gene. Looked up from germline, CDR1 is SGHAT and CDR2 is FQDESV (reference sequence).

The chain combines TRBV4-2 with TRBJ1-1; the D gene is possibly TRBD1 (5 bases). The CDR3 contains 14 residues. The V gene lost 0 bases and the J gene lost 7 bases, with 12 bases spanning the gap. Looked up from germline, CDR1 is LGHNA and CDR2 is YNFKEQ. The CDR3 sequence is CASSQDPGLGEAFF. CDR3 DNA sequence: TGTGCCAGCAGCCAAGATCCAGGGTTGGGTGAAGCTTTCTTT.

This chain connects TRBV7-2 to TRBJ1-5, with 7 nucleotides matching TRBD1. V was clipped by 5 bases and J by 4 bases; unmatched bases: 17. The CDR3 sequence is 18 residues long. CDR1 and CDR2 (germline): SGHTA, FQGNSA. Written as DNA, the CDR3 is TGTGCCAGCAGCGTACAGGGGCGGTTTGTTCGGGTAAATCAGCCCCAGCATTTT. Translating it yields CASSVQGRFVRVNQPQHF.

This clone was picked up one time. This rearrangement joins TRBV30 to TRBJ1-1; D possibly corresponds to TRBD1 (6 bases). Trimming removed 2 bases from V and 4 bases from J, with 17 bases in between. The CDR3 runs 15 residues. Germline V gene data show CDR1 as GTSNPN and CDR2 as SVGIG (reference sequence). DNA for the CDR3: TGTGCCTGGAGTTCCCAATTCAGGGGTTTCACTGAAGCTTTCTTT. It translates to CAWSSQFRGFTEAFF.

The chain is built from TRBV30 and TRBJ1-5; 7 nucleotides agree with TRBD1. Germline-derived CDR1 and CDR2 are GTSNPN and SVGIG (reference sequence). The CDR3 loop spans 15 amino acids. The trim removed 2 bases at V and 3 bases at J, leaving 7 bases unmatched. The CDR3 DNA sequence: TGTGCCTGGAGTAGGGGGCGGATAATCAATCAGCCCCAGCATTTT. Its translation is CAWSRGRIINQPQHF.

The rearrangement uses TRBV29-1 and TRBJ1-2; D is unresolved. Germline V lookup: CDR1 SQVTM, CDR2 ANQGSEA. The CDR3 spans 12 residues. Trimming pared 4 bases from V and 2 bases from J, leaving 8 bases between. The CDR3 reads CSVVRGNYGYTF. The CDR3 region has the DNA TGCAGCGTTGTGAGAGGGAACTATGGCTACACCTTC.

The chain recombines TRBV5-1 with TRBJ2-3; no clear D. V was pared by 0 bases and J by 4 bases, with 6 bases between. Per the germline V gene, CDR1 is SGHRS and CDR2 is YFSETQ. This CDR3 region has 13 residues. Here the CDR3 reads CASSLAAADTQYF. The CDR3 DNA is TGCGCCAGCAGCTTGGCCGCCGCAGATACGCAGTATTTT.